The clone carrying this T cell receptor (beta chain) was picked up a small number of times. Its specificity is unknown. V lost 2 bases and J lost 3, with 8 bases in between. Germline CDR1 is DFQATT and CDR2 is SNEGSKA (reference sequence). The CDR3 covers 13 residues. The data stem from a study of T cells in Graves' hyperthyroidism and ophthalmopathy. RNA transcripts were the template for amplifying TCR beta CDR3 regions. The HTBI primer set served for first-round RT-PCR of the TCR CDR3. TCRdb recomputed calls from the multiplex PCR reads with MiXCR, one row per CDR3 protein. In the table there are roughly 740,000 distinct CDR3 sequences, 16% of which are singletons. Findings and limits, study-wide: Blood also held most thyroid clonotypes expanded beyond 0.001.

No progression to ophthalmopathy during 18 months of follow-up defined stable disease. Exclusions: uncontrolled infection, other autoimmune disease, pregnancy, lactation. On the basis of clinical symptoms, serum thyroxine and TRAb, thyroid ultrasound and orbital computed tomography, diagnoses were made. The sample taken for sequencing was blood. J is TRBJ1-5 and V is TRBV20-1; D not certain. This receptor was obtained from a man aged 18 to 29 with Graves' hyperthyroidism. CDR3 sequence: CSARRQNNQPQHF. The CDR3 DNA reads TGCAGTGCTAGAAGGCAGAACAATCAGCCCCAGCATTTT.